Detailed here is one T cell receptor beta chain. Its antigen is undetermined. Since a much larger clone is just one base distant, this may be a read error. Taking about 18-31 mg of unsorted bulk tissue, the authors co-extracted RNA and DNA. This sample was taken from a study of tumor-infiltrating lymphocytes in primary liver carcinoma. Study-level findings and limits: Compared with tumor region pairs, tumor-adjacent and tumor-blood pairs overlapped less.

A primer in the constant region served to generate TCR beta cDNA from approximately 500 ng of total RNA. Nested multiplex PCR, run for three rounds with slightly modified ARM-PCR, yielded TCR beta libraries. TCRdb processed the multiplex PCR reads anew with MiXCR; each CDR3 protein has one entry. The repertoire includes 150,000 to 200,000 distinct CDR3 sequences, around four fifths of them detected once, and about a sixth sits in the top ten. The TCR comes from a man aged 35 to 55 with primary liver carcinoma and hepatitis B virus infection. The sequenced sample was tumor tissue from primary liver carcinoma.

The CDR3 loop is CVSSDDSREQYF. For the CDR3, the DNA is TGTGTCAGCAGTGATGACAGCAGGGAGCAGTACTTC. V gene TRBV25-1 combines with J gene TRBJ2-7; weak D call: TRBD1 (5 bases). Per germline, CDR1 MGHDK and CDR2 SYGVNS. This CDR3 contains 12 residues.